These 25 T cell receptor beta chains share one sample of origin, sequenced in a study of T cell responses to AZD1222 COVID-19 vaccine. This table comes from immunoSEQ multiplex PCR, and its TCRdb copy is limited to in-frame clones, with some not included. The table shows under 200,000 clones, with around nine tenths occurring only once. Sequencing was performed on peripheral blood, taken 28 days after the second dose of the MenACWY control vaccine. The receptors originated from an adult who received the MenACWY meningococcal vaccine as a control.

The J gene is TRBJ1-2, the V gene TRBV5-4; D is possibly TRBD1 (5 bases). The CDR3 spans 13 residues. The ends were cut back, 4 bases at V and 4 bases at J, with 11 bases in the middle. The germline V gene encodes CDR1 SGHNT and CDR2 YYREEE (reference sequence). DNA for the CDR3: TGTGCCAGCAGCCCCGGGGGGAGCTATGGCTACACCTTC. This gives the protein CASSPGGSYGYTF.

The chain joins TRBV14 to TRBJ1-3; D might be TRBD1 (6 bases). This CDR3 region has 14 residues. V lost 4 bases and J 6 bases, leaving 13 bases between the germline ends. Germline assignment: CDR1 SGHDN and CDR2 FVKESK. CDR3 protein: CASSRAGAVNTIYF. CDR3 coding DNA: TGTGCCAGCAGCCGGGCAGGGGCTGTAAACACCATATATTTT.

V usage is TRBV25-1 and J usage is TRBJ2-7, with D possibly being TRBD1 (6 bases). Germline assignment: CDR1 MGHDK and CDR2 SYGVNS. The CDR3 loop spans 11 amino acids. The V end was cut by 3 bases, the J end by 7 bases, with 7 bases between. The CDR3 protein is CASSEQGEQYF. CDR3 coding DNA: TGTGCCAGCAGTGAGCAGGGGGAGCAGTACTTC.

The count of this clone is one. The chain combines TRBV2 with TRBJ1-4; D is undetermined. The CDR3 length is 13 residues. V gave up 6 bases and J gave up 3 bases, with 8 bases separating them. Germline CDR1 reads SNHLY; CDR2 reads FYNNEI. In nucleotides, the CDR3 is TGTGCCAGCAGGAGGGCACCTAATGAAAAACTGTTTTTT. This sequence encodes CASRRAPNEKLFF.

The genes are TRBV4-3 and TRBJ1-2; 7 nucleotides align to TRBD1. Germline CDR1 reads LGHNA; CDR2 reads YSLEER. This CDR3 region has 16 residues. The V and J ends lost 0 bases and 0 bases, in that order; junction bases with no gene match: 4. CDR3 amino acids: CASSQEWDSANYGYTF. The CDR3 DNA is TGCGCCAGCAGCCAAGAATGGGACAGCGCTAACTATGGCTACACCTTC.

The V gene is TRBV28, the J gene TRBJ1-3; 8 positions match TRBD1. V dropped 2 bases and J dropped 8; count of bases not matched to a gene: 8. Germline loops: CDR1 MDHEN, CDR2 SYDVKM. The CDR3 sequence is 15 residues long. Written as DNA, the CDR3 is TGTGCCAGCAGTTTAAGGTCGACAGGGGAGGACACCATATATTTT. The encoded protein is CASSLRSTGEDTIYF.

The rearrangement joins TRBV30 to TRBJ1-5, with 9 nucleotides matching TRBD1. V lost 0 bases and J lost 4; bases outside the gene matches: 7. The V gene's germline CDR1 is GTSNPN and CDR2 SVGIG (reference sequence). CDR3 size: 16 residues. The CDR3 region has the DNA TGTGCCTGGAGTGTCGGGTGGGGGACAGGGAATCAGCCCCAGCATTTT. Protein: CAWSVGWGTGNQPQHF.

This chain joins TRBV7-7 and TRBJ1-2; a weak D match, TRBD1 (5 bases). The germline gives CDR1 SSHAT, CDR2 FNYEAQ (reference sequence). The CDR3 loop spans 12 amino acids. CDR3 nucleotide sequence: TGTGCTACCTTGGACCCGGGGGGACGCTACACCTTC. Translated: CATLDPGGRYTF.

This chain connects TRBV29-1 to TRBJ1-3, with 7 bases that match TRBD1. The CDR3 runs to 13 residues. With 5 bases clipped from V and 1 base from J, the junction kept 2 bases outside the gene matches. Germline CDR1 and CDR2: SQVTM and ANQGSEA. CDR3 nucleotides: TGCAGCGTTCTACAGGGGTCTGGAAACACCATATATTTT. Translating gives CSVLQGSGNTIYF.

The V and J genes are TRBV27 and TRBJ1-1; 7 bases align to TRBD1. The germline CDR1 and CDR2 sequences are MNHEY and SMNVEV (reference sequence). The CDR3 spans 15 residues. The trim removed 7 bases at V and 9 bases at J, leaving 17 bases unmatched. Here the CDR3 reads CASTSGGGGPPQAFF. The CDR3 coding sequence is TGTGCCAGCACCTCGGGAGGGGGCGGCCCCCCCCAAGCTTTCTTT.

The chain employs TRBV5-6 and TRBJ2-7, with TRBD1 matching 8 bases. The junction had 0 bases not matched to a gene; V was cut back by 3 bases and J by 4 bases. The CDR3 is made up of 12 amino acids. Germline V gene sequence: CDR1 SGHDT, CDR2 YYEEEE. The CDR3, as DNA: TGTGCCAGCAGCTGGACAGGGTACGAGCAGTACTTC. Translation gives CASSWTGYEQYF.

The chain links TRBV18 to TRBJ1-2; D uncertain. With 2 bases removed from V and 6 bases from J, the gap between germline ends came to 13 bases. Germline V gene lookup returns CDR1 KGHSH and CDR2 LQKENI. The CDR3 sequence is 14 residues long. CDR3: CASSPNGEGHGYTF. Here the CDR3 DNA reads TGTGCCAGCTCACCAAACGGGGAAGGCCATGGCTACACCTTC.

V and J are TRBV6-5 and TRBJ2-7; TRBD1 might be the D (5 bases). The CDR3 is made up of 14 amino acids. Germline CDR1 is MNHEY and CDR2 is SVGAGI. Trimming shortened V by 7 bases and J by 5 bases, and 18 bases separated the two germline ends. CDR3 sequence reads: CASTPWTQSNEQYF. The CDR3 DNA reads as TGTGCCAGCACCCCGTGGACACAATCAAACGAGCAGTACTTC.

This chain connects TRBV5-1 to TRBJ2-2; TRBD1 aligns across 9 bases. Germline V gives CDR1 SGHRS, CDR2 YFSETQ. The CDR3 runs 13 residues. The V and J ends lost 5 bases and 6 bases, in that order; junction bases with no gene match: 2. Here the CDR3 DNA reads TGCGCCAGCAGGGGGACAGGGCCCGGGGAGCTGTTTTTT. It yields the protein CASRGTGPGELFF.

In its sample, this clone was seen once. The rearrangement links TRBV9 to TRBJ2-7; 8 nucleotides agree with TRBD2. V lost 0 bases and J lost 3; bases outside the gene matches: 5. Germline V gene sequence: CDR1 SGDLS, CDR2 YYNGEE. This CDR3 is 15 amino acids long. The CDR3 reads CASSVGVSGDYEQYF. In DNA, the CDR3 is TGTGCCAGCAGCGTAGGAGTTAGCGGGGACTACGAGCAGTACTTC.

The chain employs TRBV9 and TRBJ2-1, with TRBD1 matching 7 bases. CDR1 is SGDLS, CDR2 YYNGEE, per germline. CDR3 length: 15 amino acids. After removal of 0 bases from V and 4 bases from J, the junction contained 4 bases not matched to a gene. CDR3: CASSVAGTDYNEQFF. CDR3 coding DNA: TGTGCCAGCAGCGTAGCCGGGACAGATTACAATGAGCAGTTCTTC. The full variable domain, completed using reference TRBV9 and TRBJ2-1, is DSGVTQTPKHLITATGQRVTLRCSPRSGDLSVYWYQQSLDQGLQFLIQYYNGEERAKGNILERFSAQQFPDLHSELNLSSLELGDSALYFCASSVAGTDYNEQFFGPGTRLTVL.

This clone is a singleton in its sample. In DNA, the CDR3 is TGTGCCAGCAGTTACGGCAGGGGCCAGCCCCAGCATTTT. It yields the protein CASSYGRGQPQHF. J is TRBJ1-5 and V is TRBV6-5; D perhaps matches TRBD1 (6 bases). Germline V lookup: CDR1 MNHEY, CDR2 SVGAGI. CDR3 length equals 13 residues. Trimming removed 2 bases from V and 7 bases from J, with 9 bases in between.

V is TRBV6-5 and J is TRBJ2-1; 7 bases map to TRBD2. This CDR3 spans 16 amino acids. V lost 0 bases, J lost 1 base, and 3 bases stayed unmatched. CDR1 and CDR2 (germline): MNHEY, SVGAGI. The CDR3, as DNA: TGTGCCAGCAGTTACTCGTGGGGGGGATCCTACAATGAGCAGTTCTTC. Its translation: CASSYSWGGSYNEQFF.

V and J are TRBV6-4 and TRBJ1-6, with 7 bases fitting TRBD1. Germline trimming cut 6 bases from V and 7 bases from J; bases unmatched to any gene: 6. Germline assignment: CDR1 MRHNA and CDR2 SNTAGT. CDR3 length: 14 amino acids. Here the CDR3 DNA reads TGTGCCAGCAGCGAGACAGGGATGAATTCACCCCTCCACTTT. Translation gives CASSETGMNSPLHF.

The chain employs TRBV5-4 and TRBJ2-1; 7 bases fit TRBD2. Per the germline V gene, CDR1 is SGHNT and CDR2 is YYREEE (reference sequence). V was pared by 5 bases and J by 5 bases, with 10 bases of the junction left unmatched. The CDR3 runs to 15 residues. CDR3 protein: CASRRDYLGHNEQFF. In DNA, the CDR3 is TGTGCCAGCAGACGGGACTACTTGGGGCACAATGAGCAGTTCTTC.

The DNA for the CDR3 is TGTGCCAGCAGCCAACTAGCGGGAGTAAACGATGAGCAGTTCTTC. Protein product: CASSQLAGVNDEQFF. The chain joins TRBV7-3 to TRBJ2-1, with TRBD2 matching 11 bases. Germline V gene data show CDR1 as SGHTA and CDR2 as FQGTGA. The trim removed 5 bases at V and 8 bases at J, leaving 8 bases unmatched. The CDR3 length is 15 residues.

The rearrangement joins TRBV7-3 to TRBJ1-2; 11 bases are a match to TRBD1. The germline V gene encodes CDR1 SGHTA and CDR2 FQGTGA. V dropped 5 bases and J dropped 7; count of bases not matched to a gene: 12. The CDR3 totals 16 residues. Here the CDR3 reads CASSGTAGQGEGGYTF. The CDR3 region has the DNA TGTGCCAGCAGCGGTACCGCGGGACAGGGGGAAGGTGGCTACACCTTC. Full variable domain (missing parts from reference TRBV7-3 and TRBJ1-2): GAGVSQTPSNKVTEKGKYVELRCDPISGHTALYWYRQSLGQGPEFLIYFQGTGAADDSGLPNDRFFAVRPEGSVSTLKIQRTERGDSAVYLCASSGTAGQGEGGYTFGSGTRLTVV.

The sample holds a few counts of this clone. The DNA for the CDR3 is TGTGCCAGCAGATACAAGGACAGGGGAGGGGAAAAACTGTTTTTT. It yields the protein CASRYKDRGGEKLFF. V is TRBV7-9 and J is TRBJ1-4; the match to TRBD1 covers 9 bases. This CDR3 region has 15 residues. Trimming at V came to 6 bases and at J to 8 bases, leaving 10 bases not matched to a gene. The germline V gene has CDR1 SEHNR and CDR2 FQNEAQ (reference sequence).

CDR3 sequence (DNA): TGTGCCAGCAGTGAACGGGGTCGAGGGCCTCAGCCCCAGCATTTT. The encoded protein is CASSERGRGPQPQHF. The rearrangement links TRBV2 to TRBJ1-5, with no clear D. There are 15 residues in the CDR3. V was shortened by 2 bases and J by 6 bases, with 14 bases between the two germline ends. In germline, CDR1 is SNHLY, CDR2 FYNNEI.

V is TRBV7-9 and J is TRBJ1-4; no reliable D call. Trimming took 3 bases from V and 8 from J, leaving 10 bases between them. This CDR3 region has 13 residues. The germline CDR1 and CDR2 sequences are SEHNR and FQNEAQ (reference sequence). CDR3 nucleotides: TGTGCCAGCAGCTTGTATCTTGGGGAAAAACTGTTTTTT. The encoded protein is CASSLYLGEKLFF.